Below, one T cell receptor beta chain is given with its context. The CDR3 length is 12 residues. Trimming shortened V by 7 bases and J by 3 bases, and 12 bases separated the two germline ends. In germline, CDR1 is SQVTM, CDR2 ANQGSEA. This entry belongs to a study of Ad26.COV2.S vaccination and SARS-CoV-2 variants. TCRdb's table, derived via immunoSEQ multiplex PCR, lists solely in-frame clones and lacks some. This table holds around 340,000 clones, about 86% found once. Treatment described: 15 to 20 received Ad26.COV2.S at low or high dose, single or two shots; five or six received placebo; per-sample allocation not given. Samples came from day 63 after the first vaccine or placebo injection.

The source material was peripheral blood, sampled in a trial of Ad26.COV2.S vaccine versus placebo. The source is a person between 18 and 60 years old who received the Ad26.COV2.S COVID-19 vaccine or a placebo. J is TRBJ2-5 and V is TRBV29-1; D is undetermined. The CDR3 nucleotides are TGCAGCGGGCGGATTCAGGAAGAGACCCAGTACTTC. Protein: CSGRIQEETQYF.